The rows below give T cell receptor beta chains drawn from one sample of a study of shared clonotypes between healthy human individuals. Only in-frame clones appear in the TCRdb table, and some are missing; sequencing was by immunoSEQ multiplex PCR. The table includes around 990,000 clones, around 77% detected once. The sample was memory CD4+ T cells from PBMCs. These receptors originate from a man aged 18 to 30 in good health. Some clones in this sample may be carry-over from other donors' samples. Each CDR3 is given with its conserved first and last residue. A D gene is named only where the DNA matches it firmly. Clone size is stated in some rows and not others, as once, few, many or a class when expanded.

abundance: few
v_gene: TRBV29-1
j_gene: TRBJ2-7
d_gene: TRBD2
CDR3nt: TGCAGCGCCCTGAAACTAGCGGGGCTTTCCTACGAGCAGTACTTC
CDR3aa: CSALKLAGLSYEQYF

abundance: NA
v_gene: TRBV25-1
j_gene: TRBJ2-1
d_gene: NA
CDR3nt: TGTGCCAGCAGTGGGGGGACACCCGCGGTTTACAATGAGCAGTTCTTC
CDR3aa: CASSGGTPAVYNEQFF

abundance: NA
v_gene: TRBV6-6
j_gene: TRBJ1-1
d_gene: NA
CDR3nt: TGTGCCAGCAGTATCGGGTCTCCCGGCACTGAAGCTTTCTTT
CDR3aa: CASSIGSPGTEAFF

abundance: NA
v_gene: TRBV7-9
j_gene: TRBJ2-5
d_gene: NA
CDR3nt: TGTGCCAGCAGCTTAGCGACGAACGTAGGAGAGACCCAGTACTTC
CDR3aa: CASSLATNVGETQYF

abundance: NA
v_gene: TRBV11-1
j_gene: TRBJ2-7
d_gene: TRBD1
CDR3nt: TGTGCCAGCAGCTTAGACGGACAGGGGCTATCCTACGAGCAGTACTTC
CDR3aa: CASSLDGQGLSYEQYF

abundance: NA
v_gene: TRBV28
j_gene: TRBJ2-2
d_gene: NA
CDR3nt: TGTGCCAGCAGTTCTGGAGAGGCGAACACCGGGGAGCTGTTTTTT
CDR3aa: CASSSGEANTGELFF

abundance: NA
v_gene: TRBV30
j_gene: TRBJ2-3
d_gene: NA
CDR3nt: TGTGCCTGGAGCGGCCCAAGAGGGTCAGATACGCAGTATTTT
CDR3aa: CAWSGPRGSDTQYF

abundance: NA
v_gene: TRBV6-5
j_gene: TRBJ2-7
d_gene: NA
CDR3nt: TGTGCCAGCAGTTCCCTTGGCGCCTTCTACGAGCAGTACTTC
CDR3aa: CASSSLGAFYEQYF

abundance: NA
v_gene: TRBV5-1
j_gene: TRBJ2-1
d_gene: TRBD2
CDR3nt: TGCGCCAGCAGCCCTAGACTAGCGGGAGTAGGGTACAATGAGCAGTTCTTC
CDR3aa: CASSPRLAGVGYNEQFF

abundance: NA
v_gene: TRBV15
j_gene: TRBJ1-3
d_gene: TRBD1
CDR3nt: TGTGCCACCAGCAGAGATTCCCGGACAGGGGTTAGCTCTGGAAACACCATATATTTT
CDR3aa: CATSRDSRTGVSSGNTIYF

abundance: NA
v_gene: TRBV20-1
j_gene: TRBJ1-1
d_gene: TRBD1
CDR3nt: TGCAGTGCAGGGGACAGCGCGGCTTTCTTT
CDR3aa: CSAGDSAAFF

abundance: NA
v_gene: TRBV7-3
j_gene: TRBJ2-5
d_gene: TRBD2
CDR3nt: TGTGCCAGCAGCAGAATGGGACTAGCGGGGCAAGAGACCCAGTACTTC
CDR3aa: CASSRMGLAGQETQYF

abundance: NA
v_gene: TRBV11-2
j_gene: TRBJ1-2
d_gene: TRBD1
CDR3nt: TGTGCCAGCAGTTCCATTCGACAGGGATTCTATGGCTACACCTTC
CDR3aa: CASSSIRQGFYGYTF

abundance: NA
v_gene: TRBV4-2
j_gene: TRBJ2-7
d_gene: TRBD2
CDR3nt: TGTGCCAGCAGCCAAGATCTCCTAGCGGGAAGGTCTTACGAGCAGTACTTC
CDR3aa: CASSQDLLAGRSYEQYF

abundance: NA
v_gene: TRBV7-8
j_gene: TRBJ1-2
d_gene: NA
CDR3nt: TGTGCCAGCAGCTCGACCCCCCCGACAGAGAACTATGGCTACACCTTC
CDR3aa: CASSSTPPTENYGYTF

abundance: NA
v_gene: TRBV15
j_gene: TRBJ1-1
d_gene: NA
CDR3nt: TGTGCCACCAGCAGAGATCGCACGCCGAACACTGAAGCTTTCTTT
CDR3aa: CATSRDRTPNTEAFF

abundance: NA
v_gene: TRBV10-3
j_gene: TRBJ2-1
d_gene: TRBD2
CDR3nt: TGTGCCATCAGGTCCGGTACAGCGGGAGGGCGTGATGAGCAGTTCTTC
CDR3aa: CAIRSGTAGGRDEQFF

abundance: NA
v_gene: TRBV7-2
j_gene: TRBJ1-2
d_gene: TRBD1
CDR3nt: TGTGCCAGCAGCAGGGGACAGGGGGCTCGTGGCTACACCTTC
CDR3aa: CASSRGQGARGYTF

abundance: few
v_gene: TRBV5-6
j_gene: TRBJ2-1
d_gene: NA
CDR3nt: TGTGCCAGCAGCAACACCGGGGGTTACAATGAGCAGTTCTTC
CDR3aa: CASSNTGGYNEQFF

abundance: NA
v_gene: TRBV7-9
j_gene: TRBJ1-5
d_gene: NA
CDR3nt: TGTGCCAGCAGCTTATGGGGAAATCAGCCCCAGCATTTT
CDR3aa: CASSLWGNQPQHF

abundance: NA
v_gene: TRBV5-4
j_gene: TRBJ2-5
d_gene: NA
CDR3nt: TGTGCCAGCAGCGCACGCCAAGAGACCCAGTACTTC
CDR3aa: CASSARQETQYF

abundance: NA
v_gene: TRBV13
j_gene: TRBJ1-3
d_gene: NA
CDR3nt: TGTGCCAGCAGCTCGACAGTAGGGGACACCATATATTTT
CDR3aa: CASSSTVGDTIYF

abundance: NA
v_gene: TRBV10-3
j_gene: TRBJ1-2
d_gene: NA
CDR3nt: TGTGCCATCAGTGAAACCGAGATCTCACCTGGCTACACCTTC
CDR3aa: CAISETEISPGYTF

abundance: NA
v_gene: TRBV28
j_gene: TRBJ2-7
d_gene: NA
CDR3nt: TGTGCCAGCAGTTCAAACGGACACGTAAGCTACGAGCAGTACTTC
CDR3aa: CASSSNGHVSYEQYF

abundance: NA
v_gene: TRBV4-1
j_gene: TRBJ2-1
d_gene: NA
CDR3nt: TGCGCCAGCAGCCAAGATTTTGGGCTCTCCTACAATGAGCAGTTCTTC
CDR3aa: CASSQDFGLSYNEQFF

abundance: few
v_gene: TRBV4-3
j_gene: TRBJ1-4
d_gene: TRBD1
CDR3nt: TGCGCCAGCAGTTCGGGACAGGGTCGGAATGAAAAACTGTTTTTT
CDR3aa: CASSSGQGRNEKLFF

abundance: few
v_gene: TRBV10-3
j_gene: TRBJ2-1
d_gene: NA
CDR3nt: TGTGCCATCAGTGATTCGCGGCGTCAAGCCTCCTACAATGAGCAGTTCTTC
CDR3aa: CAISDSRRQASYNEQFF

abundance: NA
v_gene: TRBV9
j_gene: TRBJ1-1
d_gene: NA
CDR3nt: TGTGCCAGCAGCCCCCGGGGACGGAGAAACACTGAAGCTTTCTTT
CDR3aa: CASSPRGRRNTEAFF

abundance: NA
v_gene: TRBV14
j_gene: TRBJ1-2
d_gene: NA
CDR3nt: TGTGCCAGCAGCCAAGGGTTTCAGGGGCTCTCTGGCTACACCTTC
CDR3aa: CASSQGFQGLSGYTF

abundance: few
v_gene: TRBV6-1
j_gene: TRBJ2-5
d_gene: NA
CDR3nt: TGTGCCACCCGACGGCGGGAAGAGACCCAGTACTTC
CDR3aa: CATRRREETQYF

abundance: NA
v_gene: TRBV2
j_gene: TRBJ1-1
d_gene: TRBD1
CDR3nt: TGTGCCAGCAGGATTCCTACGGACAGGCCCGTGAACACTGAAGCTTTCTTT
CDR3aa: CASRIPTDRPVNTEAFF

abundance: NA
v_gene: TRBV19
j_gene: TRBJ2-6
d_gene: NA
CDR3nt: TGTGCCAGTATGGAAGGGCAGCTCGGGGCCAACGTCCTGACTTTC
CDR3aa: CASMEGQLGANVLTF

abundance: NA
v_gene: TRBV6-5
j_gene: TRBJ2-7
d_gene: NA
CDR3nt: TGTGCCAGCAGTTACTCCCCTTACCCAACCTACGAGCAGTACTTC
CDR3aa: CASSYSPYPTYEQYF

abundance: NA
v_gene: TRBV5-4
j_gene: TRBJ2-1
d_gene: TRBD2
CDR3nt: TGTGCCAGCAGCTTGGGGCGGGAGCTATTCAATGAGCAGTTCTTC
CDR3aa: CASSLGRELFNEQFF

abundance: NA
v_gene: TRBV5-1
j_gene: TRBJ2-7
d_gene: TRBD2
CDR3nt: TGCGCCAGCAGCCTCGGGACTAGCGGGAGAGAGTACGAGCAGTACTTC
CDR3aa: CASSLGTSGREYEQYF

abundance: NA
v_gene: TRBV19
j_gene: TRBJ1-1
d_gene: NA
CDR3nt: TGTGCCAGTAGTATAGACCTAATCACTGAAGCTTTCTTT
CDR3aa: CASSIDLITEAFF

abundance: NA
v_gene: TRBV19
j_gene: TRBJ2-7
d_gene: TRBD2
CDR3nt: TGTGCCAGTAGAAGAAGCGGGACGGGCTACGAGCAGTACTTC
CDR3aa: CASRRSGTGYEQYF

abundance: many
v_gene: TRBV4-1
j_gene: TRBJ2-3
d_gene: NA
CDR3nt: TGCGCCAGCAGCCTCCTGGGGGGTTCAGATACGCAGTATTTT
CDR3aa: CASSLLGGSDTQYF

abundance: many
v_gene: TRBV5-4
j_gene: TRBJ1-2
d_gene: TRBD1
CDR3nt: TGTGCCACCTCTCAGGGGGCTCGGGATGGCTACACCTTC
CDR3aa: CATSQGARDGYTF

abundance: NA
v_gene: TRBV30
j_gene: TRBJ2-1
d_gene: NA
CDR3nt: TGTGCCTGGAGTGTCGCCTTTATATCTCGGGTGGGTTCCTACAATGAGCAGTTCTTC
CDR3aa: CAWSVAFISRVGSYNEQFF

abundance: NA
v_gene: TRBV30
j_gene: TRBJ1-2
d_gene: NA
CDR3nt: TGTGCCTGGAGTCCGCAAGGGGGATATGGCTACACCTTC
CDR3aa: CAWSPQGGYGYTF